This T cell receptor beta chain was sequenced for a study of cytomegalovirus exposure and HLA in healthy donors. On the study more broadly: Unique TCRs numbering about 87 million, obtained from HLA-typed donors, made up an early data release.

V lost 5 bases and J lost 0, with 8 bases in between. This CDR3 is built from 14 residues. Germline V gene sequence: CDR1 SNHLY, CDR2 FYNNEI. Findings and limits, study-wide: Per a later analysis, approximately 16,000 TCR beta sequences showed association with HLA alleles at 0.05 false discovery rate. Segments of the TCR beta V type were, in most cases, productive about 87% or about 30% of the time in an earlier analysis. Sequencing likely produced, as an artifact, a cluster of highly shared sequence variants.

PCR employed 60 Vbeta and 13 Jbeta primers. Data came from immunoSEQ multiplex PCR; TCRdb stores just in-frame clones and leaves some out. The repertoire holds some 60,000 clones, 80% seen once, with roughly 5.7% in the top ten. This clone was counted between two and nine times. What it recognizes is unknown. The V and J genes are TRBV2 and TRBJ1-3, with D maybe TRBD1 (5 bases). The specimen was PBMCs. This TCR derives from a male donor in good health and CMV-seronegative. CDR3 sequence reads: CASSQGLSGNTIYF. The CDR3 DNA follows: TGTGCCAGCAGTCAGGGACTCTCTGGAAACACCATATATTTT.